A single sample gave rise to the 19 T cell receptor beta chains below, sequenced in a study of blood T cell repertoires in COVID-19. Here immunoSEQ multiplex PCR was the method, and the copy in TCRdb shows in-frame clones only, minus some. Here the sample spans roughly 200,000 clones, roughly 81% being singletons. The sequencing sample was made of peripheral blood. The receptors come from an elderly woman with acute or convalescent COVID-19.

The rearrangement uses TRBV19 and TRBJ2-6, with a possible D match to TRBD1 (5 bases). Trimming took off 1 base at V and 3 bases at J, with 10 bases between the two ends. CDR1 LNHDA and CDR2 SQIVND come from the germline V gene (reference sequence). The CDR3 is 16 amino acids. In nucleotides, the CDR3 is TGTGCCAGTAGTATAGTATCAGGGCTTGGGGCCAACGTCCTGACTTTC. Residues: CASSIVSGLGANVLTF.

V usage is TRBV29-1 and J usage is TRBJ1-2; D not certain. Germline lookup yields CDR1 SQVTM and CDR2 ANQGSEA. The CDR3 has 11 amino acids. V dropped 6 bases and J dropped 9 bases, with 14 bases sitting between them. CDR3 region: CSVLREESYTF. CDR3 in DNA: TGCAGCGTACTCCGGGAAGAAAGCTACACCTTC.

This chain connects TRBV6-2 or TRBV6-3 to TRBJ2-7, with unresolved D. Trimming removed 5 bases from V and 1 base from J, with 15 bases in between. CDR1 and CDR2 (germline): MNHEY, SVGEGT. The CDR3 is 15 residues long. The CDR3 protein is CASSPTPPDSYEQYF. The CDR3 DNA is TGTGCCAGCAGTCCGACACCACCCGATTCCTACGAGCAGTACTTC.

The CDR3 protein is CASSFQTRTYEQYF. The CDR3 DNA is TGCGCCAGCAGTTTCCAAACACGCACCTACGAGCAGTACTTC. V gene TRBV10-2 combines with J gene TRBJ2-7; D unresolved. Trimming pared 5 bases from V and 2 bases from J, leaving 13 bases between. This CDR3 is built from 14 residues. Germline V CDR1 and CDR2: WSHSY, SAAADI.

The rearrangement joins TRBV21-1 to TRBJ2-1; the DNA was not used to check the table's D call, TRBD2. TRBV21-1 is a documented pseudogene. The CDR3 consists of 16 residues. The CDR3 reads CASSKVGREGRNEQFF. DNA of the CDR3: TGTGCCAGCAGCAAAGTGGGGCGGGAGGGCCGCAATGAGCAGTTCTTC.

The rearrangement links TRBV29-1 to TRBJ1-4; possibly TRBD1 for D (6 bases). The V gene's germline CDR1 is SQVTM and CDR2 ANQGSEA. The CDR3 consists of 12 residues. Trimming took 6 bases from V and 6 from J, leaving 11 bases between them. Written as DNA, the CDR3 is TGCAGCGTAGCACAGGGTGATGAAAAACTGTTTTTT. This sequence encodes CSVAQGDEKLFF.

This sequence joins TRBV29-1 and TRBJ1-2, with 7 bases identical to TRBD1. The junction had 2 bases not matched to a gene; V was cut back by 1 base and J by 6 bases. Germline V gives CDR1 SQVTM, CDR2 ANQGSEA. CDR3 size: 12 residues. CDR3 residues: CSVEGQGDGYTF. The CDR3 DNA follows: TGCAGCGTTGAAGGACAGGGTGATGGCTACACCTTC.

The chain carries TRBV5-6 and TRBJ2-5; 8 bases align to TRBD2. Germline V gene sequence: CDR1 SGHDT, CDR2 YYEEEE. The CDR3 runs 15 residues. V shed 4 bases and J 4 bases; nucleotides not matched to a gene: 9. In nucleotides, the CDR3 is TGTGCCAGCAGCGCGGGACTAGGAGATGGAGAGACCCAGTACTTC. This encodes CASSAGLGDGETQYF.

With respect to this clone: Other DNA sequences of this sample code for an identical CDR3. V is TRBV12-3 or TRBV12-4 and J is TRBJ1-1; 7 bases match TRBD1. The CDR3 has 13 amino acids. V lost 5 bases and J lost 5; bases outside the gene matches: 5. The CDR3 nucleotides read TGTGCCAGCAGTCGACAGGGCGGGACTGAAGCTTTCTTT. Its protein product is CASSRQGGTEAFF.

This chain uses TRBV19 with TRBJ1-5; D possibly corresponds to TRBD1 (6 bases). Germline CDR1 is LNHDA and CDR2 is SQIVND (reference sequence). The CDR3 loop spans 16 amino acids. V was trimmed by 4 bases and J by 0 bases, leaving 13 bases between them. CDR3: CASSTPTGYSNQPQHF. The CDR3 DNA follows: TGTGCCAGTAGTACGCCGACAGGTTATAGCAATCAGCCCCAGCATTTT.

The chain carries TRBV27 and TRBJ2-1; 11 positions match TRBD1. In germline, CDR1 is MNHEY, CDR2 SMNVEV (reference sequence). V lost 5 bases to trimming and J lost 9 bases; unmatched junction nucleotides: 9. There are 15 residues in the CDR3. For the CDR3, the DNA is TGTGCCAGCAGTACCCGGGACAGGGGGTACGTTGAGCAGTTCTTC. This sequence encodes CASSTRDRGYVEQFF.

The chain joins TRBV2 to TRBJ2-4, with D perhaps TRBD1 (6 bases). Germline lookup yields CDR1 SNHLY and CDR2 FYNNEI. With 2 bases removed from V and 0 bases from J, the gap between germline ends came to 14 bases. This CDR3 spans 17 amino acids. The CDR3, as DNA: TGTGCCAGCAGTGAAAGGGGGACACCTATAGCCAAAAACATTCAGTACTTC. Translating it yields CASSERGTPIAKNIQYF.

Concerning this clone itself: The sample holds other DNA sequences that translate to the same CDR3. The V call is TRBV7-2, the J call TRBJ2-5, with a tentative D call TRBD2 (6 bases). The CDR3 loop spans 12 amino acids. Per germline, CDR1 SGHTA and CDR2 FQGNSA. V was pared by 4 bases and J by 5 bases, with 8 bases between. Here the CDR3 reads CASSSRGETQYF. Written as DNA, the CDR3 is TGTGCCAGCAGCTCTCGGGGGGAGACCCAGTACTTC.

J is TRBJ2-7 and V is TRBV5-1, with 8 nucleotides matching TRBD2. V lost 4 bases, J lost 3 bases, and 9 bases stayed unmatched. Germline lookup yields CDR1 SGHRS and CDR2 YFSETQ. The CDR3 consists of 15 residues. CDR3 region: CASSLDSGTSYEQYF. The CDR3 nucleotides read TGCGCCAGCAGCCTAGACTCCGGGACTAGCTACGAGCAGTACTTC.

The chain is built from TRBV7-3 and TRBJ1-5; possibly TRBD1 for D (5 bases). Trimming removed 0 bases at V and 7 bases at J, with 7 bases between. Germline V gene lookup returns CDR1 SGHTA and CDR2 FQGTGA. There are 13 residues in the CDR3. The CDR3 DNA sequence: TGTGCCAGCAGCTTAACCAGGGAACAGCCCCAGCATTTT. It codes for CASSLTREQPQHF. Full variable domain (remainder filled in from reference TRBV7-3 and TRBJ1-5): GAGVSQTPSNKVTEKGKYVELRCDPISGHTALYWYRQSLGQGPEFLIYFQGTGAADDSGLPNDRFFAVRPEGSVSTLKIQRTERGDSAVYLCASSLTREQPQHFGDGTRLSIL.

This chain uses TRBV28 with TRBJ1-5; possibly TRBD1 for D (6 bases). Looked up from germline, CDR1 is MDHEN and CDR2 is SYDVKM. Trimming removed 6 bases from V and 0 bases from J, with 15 bases in between. The CDR3 has 16 amino acids. The CDR3 DNA reads as TGTGCCAGCAGGCCCTTGGGACAATTTAGCAATCAGCCCCAGCATTTT. It yields the protein CASRPLGQFSNQPQHF.

The chain employs TRBV14 and TRBJ2-7; 7 bases are a match to TRBD1. This CDR3 region has 14 residues. The ends lost 5 bases at V and 4 bases at J; junction bases unmatched: 8. CDR1 SGHDN and CDR2 FVKESK come from the germline V gene. For the CDR3, the DNA is TGTGCCAGCAGCAAGATCGACAGGGAATACGAGCAGTACTTC. It specifies CASSKIDREYEQYF.

This clone was found once. V is TRBV9 and J is TRBJ2-1; D is possibly TRBD1 (5 bases). Per the germline V gene, CDR1 is SGDLS and CDR2 is YYNGEE. The CDR3 has 14 residues. Deletions cut 2 bases from V and 7 bases from J, with 13 bases between. As DNA, the CDR3 is TGTGCCAGCAGCGTGAGGACAACCGGGAATGAGCAGTTCTTC. It codes for CASSVRTTGNEQFF.

The genes are TRBV10-3 and TRBJ2-2; TRBD1 is a possible D gene (6 bases). The CDR3 loop spans 15 amino acids. The V gene lost 6 bases and the J gene lost 6 bases, with 17 bases spanning the gap. Germline CDR1 reads ENHRY; CDR2 reads SYGVKD. The CDR3 DNA sequence: TGTGCCATCAGCAACGGGACACTTTGGCCCGGGGAGCTGTTTTTT. As protein: CAISNGTLWPGELFF.